The entry below gives a single T cell receptor beta chain sequence along with its context. As yet, its antigen is unknown. The entry originates in a study of cytomegalovirus exposure and HLA in healthy donors. Whole-study findings and limits: TCR beta V- and J-gene trimming was later associated with a missense DCLRE1C variant. Presence/absence analyses treated sequencing depth as roughly uniform across donors.

The V end was cut by 8 bases, the J end by 6 bases, with 24 bases between. The CDR3 runs to 16 residues. CDR1 is SNHLY and CDR2 is FYNNEI in the germline V gene. In the PCR, 60 Vbeta and 13 Jbeta primers were used. Sequencing used immunoSEQ multiplex PCR; TCRdb keeps in-frame clones, though not all of them. Here the sample spans over 110,000 clones, around 73% being singletons. This chain uses TRBV2 with TRBJ2-3; D may be TRBD2 (6 bases). This sequence was found in a female donor in good health and CMV-seronegative. The sample taken for sequencing was PBMCs. CDR3 DNA: TGTGCCAGCCGCGAAGGAGGGCTAGTCATCAGGGATACGCAGTATTTT. Protein: CASREGGLVIRDTQYF.